The entry below describes one T cell receptor (beta chain). Followed over time, Seattle patients had been enrolled while infection was active. The record originates from a study of blood T cell repertoires in COVID-19. Study in general: Material from acute and convalescent COVID-19 was sourced from the United States, Italy and Spain. Sources were T cells, B-cell-depleted T cells, or PBMCs; the material itself was cDNA or gDNA.

This CDR3 contains 13 residues. Germline V gene sequence: CDR1 MNHEY, CDR2 SMNVEV (reference sequence). The V and J ends lost 10 bases and 2 bases respectively, with 14 bases between them. Clones were sequenced by immunoSEQ multiplex PCR, and TCRdb holds only the in-frame ones, with some missing. The data contain 200,000 to 300,000 clones, over 90% of them singletons. This receptor was obtained from a man aged 30 to 45 with COVID-19, enrolled during active disease. Material for sequencing was peripheral blood. The gene calls are TRBV27 and TRBJ1-1; TRBD1 might be the D (5 bases). The CDR3: CAMLSGLNTEAFF. DNA for the CDR3: TGTGCCATGCTTTCGGGACTCAACACTGAAGCTTTCTTT.